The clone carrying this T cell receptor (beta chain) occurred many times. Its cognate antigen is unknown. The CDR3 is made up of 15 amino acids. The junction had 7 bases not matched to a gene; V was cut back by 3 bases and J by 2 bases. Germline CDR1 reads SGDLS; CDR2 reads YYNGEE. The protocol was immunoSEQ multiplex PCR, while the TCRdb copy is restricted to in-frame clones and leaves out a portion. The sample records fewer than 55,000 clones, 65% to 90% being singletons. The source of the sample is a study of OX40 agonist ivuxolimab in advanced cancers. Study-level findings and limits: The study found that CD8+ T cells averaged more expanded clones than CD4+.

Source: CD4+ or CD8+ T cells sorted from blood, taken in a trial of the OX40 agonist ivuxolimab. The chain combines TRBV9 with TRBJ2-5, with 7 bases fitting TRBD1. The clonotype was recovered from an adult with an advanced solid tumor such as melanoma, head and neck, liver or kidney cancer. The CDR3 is CASSEGAGVQETQYF. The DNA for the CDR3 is TGTGCCAGCAGCGAGGGGGCCGGAGTTCAAGAGACCCAGTACTTC.